This is a list of T cell receptor beta chains from one sample in a study of preoperative IRX-2 immunotherapy in early breast cancer. The method was immunoSEQ multiplex PCR; TCRdb's version includes in-frame clones alone and lacks a portion of them. The repertoire holds over 30,000 clones, with about 90% as singletons. The sequenced sample was tumor tissue, obtained after IRX-2 immunotherapy. These receptors were taken from a human donor with breast cancer. Each CDR3 is given without its conserved first and last residue. Fields, in order: V gene, CDR3 protein.

v_call: TRBV30; cdr3_aa: AWGLSRGQAPTLAQPQH
v_call: TRBV11-3; cdr3_aa: ASSLGTGGRGYT
v_call: TRBV30; cdr3_aa: AWRMRVVNTEAF
v_call: TRBV6-8; cdr3_aa: ASRGQGETSYGYT
v_call: TRBV1; cdr3_aa: ASSQEDGAGPQETQY
v_call: TRBV9; cdr3_aa: ASSVGHKNIQY
v_call: TRBV6-8; cdr3_aa: ASSSLAGIHGELF
v_call: TRBV11-3; cdr3_aa: ASSLDRGGRGIQY
v_call: TRBV5-1; cdr3_aa: ASSLVGGSYEQY
v_call: TRBV19; cdr3_aa: ASSMVSWVTTEAF
v_call: TRBV5-1; cdr3_aa: ASTHETGGGYRMNTEAF
v_call: TRBV19; cdr3_aa: ASSTSNRDRVSEAF
v_call: TRBV6-8; cdr3_aa: ATEPQGGGYGYT
v_call: TRBV6-8; cdr3_aa: ASTKTGNTEAF
v_call: TRBV5-1; cdr3_aa: ASSVYMSSGNTIY
v_call: TRBV7-6; cdr3_aa: ASSRAQGKDTQY
v_call: TRBV6-8; cdr3_aa: ASSYSTGRFYEQY
v_call: TRBV6-8; cdr3_aa: ASSYGLADTQY
v_call: TRBV18; cdr3_aa: ASSPTGGMAGANVLT
v_call: TRBV5-1; cdr3_aa: ASSLARVGNTEAF
v_call: TRBV28; cdr3_aa: ASSFGQGFYGYT
v_call: TRBV11-3; cdr3_aa: ASSSQTGGSPLH
v_call: TRBV14; cdr3_aa: ASSPHLGGTEAF
v_call: TRBV6-8; cdr3_aa: AISGPGPGNNEQF
v_call: TRBV11-3; cdr3_aa: ASQMAGGQTNEQF
v_call: TRBV7-1; cdr3_aa: ASSQGQSGTGGGNEQF
v_call: TRBV5-1; cdr3_aa: ASSSKGRGLNTGELF
v_call: TRBV19; cdr3_aa: ASSIDGLMNTEAF
v_call: TRBV23-1; cdr3_aa: ASSQGTQGNTEAF
v_call: TRBV7-8; cdr3_aa: ASSLAPTGELF
v_call: TRBV5-1; cdr3_aa: ASSLVGGGHTEAF
v_call: TRBV19; cdr3_aa: ASSPPTDTQY
v_call: TRBV6-8; cdr3_aa: ASSWGPRGMSNQPQH
v_call: TRBV6-8; cdr3_aa: ASSYSRTGPVDEKLF
v_call: TRBV11-3; cdr3_aa: ASRRTGSANEKLF
v_call: TRBV5-1; cdr3_aa: ASSLSHGQANTGELF
v_call: TRBV19; cdr3_aa: ASSIDRVGTEAF
v_call: TRBV5-1; cdr3_aa: ASSLAASGGARDTQY
v_call: TRBV19; cdr3_aa: ASSILLAPHEQY
v_call: TRBV18; cdr3_aa: ASSPGAGGAYNEQF
v_call: TRBV19; cdr3_aa: ASSYRDRAANQPQH
v_call: TRBV6-8; cdr3_aa: ASRTDSLAGYEQY
v_call: TRBV7-4; cdr3_aa: ASSPAGVRGWTEAF